This T cell receptor (beta chain) appears in the sequencing data of a study of CD8 T cells in Susac syndrome. The sequenced target, TCR beta, came from blood CD8+ and CD4+ T cells. Negative isolation was used for CD8+ and CD4+ T cells, and FACS enrichment was applied to TEMRA cells. For this clonotype: What it binds is not known.

The germline V gene has CDR1 KGHSH and CDR2 LQKENI. The CDR3 has 12 residues. The V gene lost 2 bases and the J gene lost 5 bases, with 7 bases spanning the gap. RNA in amounts of roughly 0.5 to 1 ug was reverse transcribed with random hexamers. immunoSEQ multiplex PCR amplified TCR beta CDR3 across 54 Vbeta, 13 Jbeta. Using its own MiXCR run on the immunoSEQ multiplex PCR reads, TCRdb lists one record per CDR3 protein. Of around 150,000 distinct CDR3 sequences in the sample, around 93% were seen once. General study results and limits: As acknowledged by the study, its TCR sequencing and HLA analysis included a relatively small number of individuals.

Sequenced sample: CD4+ T cells from PBMCs. This chain uses TRBV18 with TRBJ2-7; possibly TRBD2 for D (5 bases). This clonotype was obtained from a human donor in good health. CDR3 sequence (DNA): TGTGCCAGCTCACCATACGGGAACGAGCAGTACTTC. This gives the protein CASSPYGNEQYF.